The 16 T cell receptor beta chains listed next were all sequenced from one sample in a study of post-analysis software for immune sequencing data. The antigens these receptors bind are not known. Included in the TCR beta cDNA libraries were unique molecular identifiers. One entry per CDR3 protein, called by TCRdb with MiXCR from the PCR reads. The data show hundreds of thousands of distinct CDR3 sequences, with about 44% seen just once and around 1.7% held by the top ten. Study-level results: There were about five TRBV segments more frequent in patients than controls, and TRBV5-6, TRBV5-1 and TRBV20-1 were among them.

The sample comprised blood. The receptors shown here come from a girl between 10 and 17 years old with multiple sclerosis.

This clonotype was counted a single time. The chain links TRBV27 to TRBJ2-7, with 9 bases aligning to TRBD1. Trimming at V came to 3 bases and at J to 1 base, leaving 4 bases not matched to a gene. This CDR3 has 15 amino acids. Per germline, CDR1 MNHEY and CDR2 SMNVEV (reference sequence). The CDR3, as DNA: TGTGCCAGCAGTTTGAACAGGGGGCCGTCCTACGAGCAGTACTTC. Translating gives CASSLNRGPSYEQYF.

The chain employs TRBV7-9 and TRBJ2-7; tentatively, D is TRBD1 or TRBD2 (5 bases each). There are 13 residues in the CDR3. The germline V and J ends were trimmed by 4 bases and 3 bases, with 10 bases remaining between them. The germline gives CDR1 SEHNR, CDR2 FQNEAQ (reference sequence). Written as DNA, the CDR3 is TGTGCCAGCAGCTCGAGGGGAGACTACGAGCAGTACTTC. It encodes CASSSRGDYEQYF.

This clonotype was counted only a few times. The chain joins TRBV6-5 to TRBJ2-7; D is unclear. The V end was cut by 6 bases, the J end by 0 bases, with 9 bases between. This CDR3 is 13 amino acids long. Per the germline V gene, CDR1 is MNHEY and CDR2 is SVGAGI. CDR3 nucleotides: TGTGCCAGCAGGCGGCCAACCTCCTACGAGCAGTACTTC. It specifies CASRRPTSYEQYF.

This clonotype was recorded a few times. The chain recombines TRBV29-1 with TRBJ2-7; D is perhaps TRBD2 (7 bases). The J call could be wrong; TRBJ2-5 is a better fit for the DNA end. The CDR3 spans 13 residues. Germline V CDR1 and CDR2: SQVTM, ANQGSEA. Here the CDR3 DNA reads TGCAGCGTTTCTCTGGGGGGGCCTAAGACCCAGTACTTC. Residues: CSVSLGGPKTQYF.

The chain has TRBV11-3 and TRBJ2-3; D possibly uses TRBD1 or TRBD2 (5 bases each). There are 17 residues in the CDR3. V lost 2 bases and J lost 0, with 15 bases in between. In germline, CDR1 is SGHNT, CDR2 YENEEA. This chain's CDR3 is CASSLPPPGPSTDTQYF. DNA for the CDR3: TGTGCCAGCAGCTTACCCCCCCCGGGACCTAGCACAGATACGCAGTATTTT.

The chain carries TRBV29-1 and TRBJ1-5; possibly TRBD1 for D (5 bases). From germline, CDR1 is SQVTM and CDR2 ANQGSEA. V was clipped by 6 bases and J by 0 bases, with 12 bases between them. The CDR3 sequence is 14 residues long. CDR3 loop: CSVTGGYSNQPQHF. In nucleotides, the CDR3 is TGCAGCGTGACGGGGGGATATAGCAATCAGCCCCAGCATTTT.

A few counts support this clonotype. The chain is built from TRBV9 and TRBJ2-1, with D perhaps TRBD1 (5 bases). The germline V and J ends were trimmed by 4 bases and 2 bases, with 13 bases remaining between them. The germline V gene has CDR1 SGDLS and CDR2 YYNGEE. The CDR3 is 15 residues long. This CDR3 is CASSTRTPPYNEQFF. CDR3 nucleotides: TGTGCCAGCAGCACACGGACACCACCCTACAATGAGCAGTTCTTC.

This chain links TRBV7-8 with TRBJ2-5; 10 positions match TRBD1. The junction had 9 bases not matched to a gene; V was cut back by 4 bases and J by 10 bases. Germline lookup yields CDR1 SGHVS and CDR2 FQNEAQ. The CDR3 sequence is 14 residues long. CDR3 sequence: CASSYGQGVLLQYF. For the CDR3, the DNA is TGTGCCAGCAGCTATGGACAGGGGGTCCTTCTCCAGTACTTC.

Only a few counts were recorded for this clonotype. The chain recombines TRBV5-1 with TRBJ2-1, with unresolved D. CDR1 SGHRS and CDR2 YFSETQ come from the germline V gene. This CDR3 is built from 13 residues. V gave up 1 base and J gave up 9 bases, with 11 bases separating them. Written as DNA, the CDR3 is TGCGCCAGCAGCTTGCCGCCCCTTGGTGAGCAGTTCTTC. Translating gives CASSLPPLGEQFF.

There are a few counts of this clonotype. The rearrangement uses TRBV5-5 and TRBJ2-1; maybe TRBD2 (6 bases). The V gene's germline CDR1 is SGHKS and CDR2 YYEKEE (reference sequence). V lost 4 bases and J lost 0, with 11 bases in between. The CDR3 is made up of 15 amino acids. In nucleotides, the CDR3 is TGTGCCAGCAGCACGGACGGGAGCTCCTACAATGAGCAGTTCTTC. As protein: CASSTDGSSYNEQFF.

This clonotype came up once. This rearrangement joins TRBV12-3 or TRBV12-4 to TRBJ2-5; no reliable D call. The J call may not be correct, given that the DNA end is closer to TRBJ2-1. This CDR3 has 13 amino acids. The CDR3 here is CASSLRGEETQFF. CDR3 DNA sequence: TGTGCCAGCAGTTTACGAGGAGAAGAGACCCAGTTCTTC.

The chain combines TRBV20-1 with TRBJ1-2; 9 nucleotides match TRBD1. The CDR3 sequence is 12 residues long. Trimming took 5 bases from V and 6 from J; bases not matched to a gene: 4. Per germline, CDR1 DFQATT and CDR2 SNEGSKA (reference sequence). CDR3 loop: CSAGTGPHGYTF. The CDR3, as DNA: TGCAGTGCTGGGACAGGGCCCCATGGCTACACCTTC.

This clonotype was counted only a few times. This chain links TRBV12-3 or TRBV12-4 with TRBJ1-1; a weak D match, TRBD1 (5 bases). This CDR3 is built from 12 residues. The V and J ends lost 5 bases and 7 bases respectively, with 11 bases between them. In DNA, the CDR3 is TGTGCCAGCAGTCGGGGCGGGAATGAAGCTTTCTTT. Amino acid sequence: CASSRGGNEAFF.

The chain combines TRBV7-9 with TRBJ2-3; 9 positions match TRBD1. The CDR3 runs 18 residues. The trim removed 5 bases at V and 2 bases at J, leaving 14 bases unmatched. Germline V gene data show CDR1 as SEHNR and CDR2 as FQNEAQ (reference sequence). Here the CDR3 reads CASSPGTGPERDTDTQYF. In nucleotides, the CDR3 is TGTGCCAGCAGCCCCGGGACAGGGCCCGAGCGGGACACAGATACGCAGTATTTT.

This clonotype was counted between two and nine times. The gene calls are TRBV9 and TRBJ2-1; 11 nucleotides agree with TRBD1. The CDR3 runs to 15 residues. Germline V lookup: CDR1 SGDLS, CDR2 YYNGEE. V gave up 0 bases and J gave up 7 bases; unmatched junction bases: 3. CDR3 coding DNA: TGTGCCAGCAGCGTAGGTGGACAGGGGGCAAATGAGCAGTTCTTC. Its translation: CASSVGGQGANEQFF.

As regards this clonotype: The junction departs from the called germline gene at one end, perhaps through a read error. V gene TRBV7-4 combines with J gene TRBJ2-3; 7 nucleotides align to TRBD2. The CDR3 has 17 amino acids. Per germline, CDR1 SGHVT and CDR2 SQSDAQ. The CDR3 region has the DNA TGTGCCAGCAGCTTCCCACTAGCGCACGGAGGCACAGATACGCAGTGTTTT. This codes for CASSFPLAHGGTDTQCF.